These 24 T cell receptor beta chains came from one sample sequenced in a study of blood T cell repertoires in COVID-19. Assay: immunoSEQ multiplex PCR; the TCRdb copy retains only in-frame clones and omits some. The sample yields approximately 250,000 clones, about nine tenths seen once. Sequenced material: peripheral blood. Every receptor here comes from a man aged 25 to 45 with COVID-19, enrolled during active disease.

This clone occurred once. The J gene is TRBJ2-7, the V gene TRBV12-3 or TRBV12-4, with TRBD1 matching 8 bases. This CDR3 has 13 amino acids. The trim removed 6 bases at V and 3 bases at J, leaving 4 bases unmatched. The CDR3 DNA is TGTGCCAGCAGCGCCGGGACAGGCTACGAGCAGTACTTC. Residues: CASSAGTGYEQYF.

The rearrangement links TRBV7-9 to TRBJ2-3, with a weak D call TRBD2 (6 bases). CDR3 length: 14 residues. With 5 bases removed from V and 2 bases from J, the gap between germline ends came to 11 bases. CDR1 is SEHNR, CDR2 FQNEAQ, per germline (reference sequence). The DNA of the CDR3 is TGTGCCAGCAGCCTCCAGGGACTCACAGATACGCAGTATTTT. Translating it yields CASSLQGLTDTQYF.

With respect to this clone: Other DNA sequences in the sample encode the same CDR3. The J gene is TRBJ1-1, the V gene TRBV9, with 8 bases lining up with TRBD1. V was clipped by 0 bases and J by 1 base; unmatched bases: 2. Germline V gene data show CDR1 as SGDLS and CDR2 as YYNGEE. The CDR3 totals 15 residues. CDR3 protein: CASSVGTGWNTEAFF. The CDR3, as DNA: TGTGCCAGCAGCGTAGGGACAGGGTGGAACACTGAAGCTTTCTTT.

The genes are TRBV7-2 and TRBJ2-5; 13 bases match TRBD2. The CDR3 contains 16 residues. Germline V gene lookup returns CDR1 SGHTA and CDR2 FQGNSA. V dropped 5 bases and J dropped 8; count of bases not matched to a gene: 11. The CDR3 spells CASSPRTSGGWGTQYF. In DNA, the CDR3 is TGTGCCAGCAGCCCCCGGACTAGCGGGGGCTGGGGCACCCAGTACTTC.

This clone occurred once. The chain employs TRBV27 and TRBJ2-3; 9 bases line up with TRBD1. With 0 bases clipped from V and 3 bases from J, the junction kept 4 bases outside the gene matches. CDR1 is MNHEY and CDR2 is SMNVEV in the germline V gene (reference sequence). The CDR3 covers 16 residues. The CDR3 spells CASSLSPQGATDTQYF. The CDR3 region has the DNA TGTGCCAGCAGTTTATCCCCACAGGGGGCGACAGATACGCAGTATTTT.

V and J are TRBV9 and TRBJ2-1; the match to TRBD2 covers 8 bases. Losses at the gene ends were 3 bases for V and 4 bases for J; bases not matched to a gene: 15. Germline V gene sequence: CDR1 SGDLS, CDR2 YYNGEE. This CDR3 is 18 amino acids long. This CDR3 is CASSARAAGGARYNEQFF. The CDR3 coding sequence is TGTGCCAGCAGCGCCCGAGCGGCCGGGGGGGCCCGGTACAATGAGCAGTTCTTC.

This clone appeared once. The CDR3 coding sequence is TGTGCCAGCAGCTTGTTAGCGCAGTACGAGCAGTACTTC. As protein: CASSLLAQYEQYF. The chain recombines TRBV5-6 with TRBJ2-7; possibly TRBD2 for D (5 bases). Germline V lookup: CDR1 SGHDT, CDR2 YYEEEE. Between the trimmed V and J ends, which lost 1 base and 4 bases, there was a span of 9 bases. The CDR3 runs to 13 residues.

The J gene is TRBJ1-3, the V gene TRBV15; 7 bases are shared with TRBD1. Germline V gene sequence: CDR1 LNHNV, CDR2 YYDKDF (reference sequence). The CDR3 covers 16 residues. V lost 3 bases, J lost 3 bases, and 8 bases stayed unmatched. Here the CDR3 reads CATSRPGGFSGNTIYF. CDR3 in DNA: TGTGCCACCAGCAGGCCAGGGGGATTCAGTGGAAACACCATATATTTT.

The CDR3: CASSQGHSGANVLTF. CDR3 coding DNA: TGCGCCAGCAGCCAAGGACACTCTGGGGCCAACGTCCTGACTTTC. The V gene is TRBV4-1, the J gene TRBJ2-6; D is uncertain. Trimming cost V 1 base and J 0 bases, with 4 bases left between them. The CDR3 has 15 residues. Germline CDR1 is MGHRA and CDR2 is YSYEKL.

V and J are TRBV19 and TRBJ2-3; D perhaps matches TRBD2 (7 bases). The CDR3 is made up of 16 amino acids. CDR1 and CDR2 (germline): LNHDA, SQIVND (reference sequence). Trimming shortened V by 3 bases and J by 5 bases, and 18 bases separated the two germline ends. The CDR3 is CASSIVPGGAQDTQYF. In DNA, the CDR3 is TGTGCCAGTAGTATCGTCCCGGGGGGCGCACAAGATACGCAGTATTTT.

This clone came up once. The V gene is TRBV5-1, the J gene TRBJ2-5; 9 positions agree with TRBD2. Germline CDR1 and CDR2: SGHRS and YFSETQ. Unmatched junction bases numbered 10, after V lost 5 bases and J lost 2 bases. CDR3 length: 16 amino acids. Here the CDR3 DNA reads TGCGCCAGCAGTCAAGCGCTAGCGGGGACACAAGAGACCCAGTACTTC. This gives the protein CASSQALAGTQETQYF.

The rearrangement joins TRBV30 to TRBJ1-2; TRBD1 matches 9 bases. V gave up 3 bases and J gave up 7 bases; unmatched junction bases: 3. The CDR3 totals 12 residues. Per the germline V gene, CDR1 is GTSNPN and CDR2 is SVGIG (reference sequence). In DNA, the CDR3 is TGTGCCTGGAGCAGGACAGGGGTTGGCTACACCTTC. Its protein product is CAWSRTGVGYTF. The full variable domain, completed using reference TRBV30 and TRBJ1-2, is SQTIHQWPATLVQPVGSPLSLECTVEGTSNPNLYWYRQAAGRGLQLLFYSVGIGQISSEVPQNLSASRPQDRQFILSSKKLLLSDSGFYLCAWSRTGVGYTFGSGTRLTVV.

This rearrangement joins TRBV5-1 to TRBJ2-3, with D uncertain. Deletions cut 4 bases from V and 6 bases from J, with 12 bases between. This CDR3 is 13 amino acids long. The germline gives CDR1 SGHRS, CDR2 YFSETQ. CDR3 in DNA: TGCGCCAGCAGCGACTTGTGGTCGGATACGCAGTATTTT. Encoded protein: CASSDLWSDTQYF.

The CDR3 sequence: CASSLTFGKNTEAFF. Written as DNA, the CDR3 is TGTGCCAGCAGCCTGACATTCGGTAAGAACACTGAAGCTTTCTTT. The chain joins TRBV11-2 to TRBJ1-1, with no clear D. The CDR3 totals 15 residues. Germline V gives CDR1 SGHAT, CDR2 FQNNGV. Deletions cut 5 bases from V and 1 base from J, with 14 bases between.

The chain has TRBV18 and TRBJ1-1; maybe TRBD1 (6 bases). With 2 bases removed from V and 6 bases from J, the gap between germline ends came to 16 bases. There are 15 residues in the CDR3. The V gene's germline CDR1 is KGHSH and CDR2 LQKENI. The CDR3 DNA follows: TGTGCCAGCTCACCAGCCGGGACAAATCATCCTGAAGCTTTCTTT. The encoded protein is CASSPAGTNHPEAFF.

The genes are TRBV27 and TRBJ1-6; D not certain. V lost 5 bases, J lost 9 bases, and 20 bases lay in between. CDR3 length equals 16 residues. The germline V gene encodes CDR1 MNHEY and CDR2 SMNVEV (reference sequence). CDR3 sequence reads: CASSHYPPPDSSPLHF. In DNA form, the CDR3 reads TGTGCCAGCAGTCATTATCCCCCCCCCGATAGTTCACCCCTCCACTTT.

This chain links TRBV19 with TRBJ1-4; no clear D gene. Per the germline V gene, CDR1 is LNHDA and CDR2 is SQIVND (reference sequence). The CDR3 loop spans 17 amino acids. V lost 6 bases and J 2 bases, leaving 19 bases between the germline ends. Here the CDR3 reads CASRSIGLDLTNEKLFF. Here the CDR3 DNA reads TGTGCCAGTAGGTCCATCGGACTGGATTTGACTAATGAAAAACTGTTTTTT.

The chain has TRBV6-6 and TRBJ2-7, with 9 bases aligning to TRBD1. V dropped 2 bases and J dropped 1; count of bases not matched to a gene: 3. The CDR3 extends over 15 amino acids. CDR1 MNHNY and CDR2 SVGAGI come from the germline V gene (reference sequence). CDR3 nucleotide sequence: TGTGCCAGCAGTTACGGGACAGGGAATTCCTACGAGCAGTACTTC. It specifies CASSYGTGNSYEQYF.

This clone was picked up one time. This chain links TRBV2 with TRBJ2-1, with 7 bases lining up with TRBD1. Germline loops: CDR1 SNHLY, CDR2 FYNNEI. V was pared by 8 bases and J by 4 bases, with 8 bases of the junction left unmatched. The CDR3 length is 14 residues. The CDR3 region is CASETDREYNEQFF. CDR3 in DNA: TGTGCCAGCGAAACCGACAGGGAGTACAATGAGCAGTTCTTC.

The J gene is TRBJ2-1, the V gene TRBV6-5, with 7 bases matching TRBD2. With 7 bases clipped from V and 5 bases from J, the junction kept 8 bases outside the gene matches. Germline CDR1 MNHEY, CDR2 SVGAGI. The CDR3 extends over 14 amino acids. This CDR3 is CASTLAGRDNEQFF. In DNA form, the CDR3 reads TGTGCCAGCACTCTAGCAGGGAGGGACAATGAGCAGTTCTTC.

This chain connects TRBV6-5 to TRBJ1-2, with a possible D match to TRBD1 (5 bases). Germline CDR1 MNHEY, CDR2 SVGAGI. The CDR3 consists of 15 residues. V was shortened by 8 bases and J by 4 bases, with 20 bases between the two germline ends. The CDR3 coding sequence is TGTGCCAGCGGTCCGACAGAGTCTATAAGCTATGGCTACACCTTC. It codes for CASGPTESISYGYTF.

This clone appeared a single time. The V gene is TRBV6-5, the J gene TRBJ2-7, with D possibly matching TRBD2 (7 bases). This CDR3 is built from 14 residues. Germline CDR1 MNHEY, CDR2 SVGAGI. V was clipped by 6 bases and J by 6 bases, with 18 bases between them. The CDR3 protein is CASSPLGGGSEQYF. The DNA for the CDR3 is TGTGCCAGCAGCCCCCTAGGGGGGGGATCCGAGCAGTACTTC.

The V and J genes are TRBV7-7 and TRBJ2-1; the match to TRBD1 covers 8 bases. CDR1 is SSHAT and CDR2 is FNYEAQ in the germline V gene (reference sequence). This CDR3 is built from 15 residues. V lost 3 bases and J lost 7; bases outside the gene matches: 8. The CDR3 loop is CASSLGQAPLNEQFF. Here the CDR3 DNA reads TGTGCCAGCAGCTTGGGACAGGCCCCCTTGAATGAGCAGTTCTTC. Looking up the rest from reference TRBV7-7 and TRBJ2-1 gives the full variable domain: GAGVSQSPRYKVTKRGQDVTLRCDPISSHATLYWYQQALGQGPEFLTYFNYEAQPDKSGLPSDRFSAERPEGSISTLTIQRTEQRDSAMYRCASSLGQAPLNEQFFGPGTRLTVL.

CDR3 region: CASSALGGEGSETQYF. The CDR3 DNA follows: TGTGCCAGCAGCGCCCTTGGCGGGGAGGGGAGTGAGACCCAGTACTTC. The rearrangement uses TRBV11-2 and TRBJ2-5, with 7 bases fitting TRBD2. CDR3 length equals 16 residues. The trim removed 5 bases at V and 5 bases at J, leaving 14 bases unmatched. CDR1 is SGHAT and CDR2 is FQNNGV in the germline V gene.